This is a list of T cell receptor beta chains from one sample in a study of T cells of healthy individuals. TCRdb re-derived calls from the 5' RACE reads in MiXCR, one entry per CDR3 protein. The table has around 98,000 distinct CDR3 sequences, around 17% seen once. These receptors originate from a human donor in good health. CDR3s include the opening cysteine and the closing phenylalanine or tryptophan. The D gene is left open where the match is weak. Clone size is given for some rows only: seen once, a few or many times, or a class if the clone is expanded.

D	J	V	size	CDR3	DNA
TRBD2	TRBJ2-5	TRBV20-1	.	CSLSSGGRETQYF	TGCAGTCTCTCCAGCGGGGGGAGGGAGACCCAGTACTTC
.	TRBJ2-1	TRBV14	few	CASSRDRTQTPYNEQFF	TGTGCCAGCAGCCGAGACAGAACCCAGACACCCTACAATGAGCAGTTCTTC
TRBD2	TRBJ2-1	TRBV5-1	.	CASSFGREGNEQFF	TGCGCCAGCAGCTTCGGGCGGGAGGGCAATGAGCAGTTCTTC
.	TRBJ2-7	TRBV9	.	CASSVEGRGNYEQYF	TGTGCCAGCAGCGTGGAGGGCCGGGGGAACTACGAGCAGTACTTC
TRBD1	TRBJ2-3	TRBV6-2/TRBV6-3	many	CASSYFRDRGEDTQYF	TGTGCCAGCAGTTACTTCCGGGACAGGGGAGAGGATACGCAGTATTTT
TRBD2	TRBJ2-3	TRBV20-1	few	CRAKLAGVKGSTDTQYF	TGCAGAGCCAAATTAGCGGGAGTCAAAGGAAGCACAGATACGCAGTATTTT
TRBD2	TRBJ2-1	TRBV2	.	CASTRLAGGLEGEQFF	TGTGCCAGCACCCGACTAGCGGGGGGGTTAGAAGGTGAGCAGTTCTTC
.	TRBJ2-5	TRBV5-5	.	CASSLIAEYQETQYF	TGTGCCAGCAGCTTGATAGCTGAGTACCAAGAGACCCAGTACTTC
.	TRBJ2-5	TRBV29-1	few	CSVEVLQETQYF	TGCAGCGTTGAGGTTCTCCAAGAGACCCAGTACTTC
TRBD1	TRBJ1-3	TRBV7-9	few	CASSSRDSSGNTIYF	TGTGCCAGCAGCTCCCGGGACAGCTCTGGAAACACCATATATTTT
TRBD1	TRBJ2-3	TRBV14	.	CASSQSQGAPRYF	TGTGCCAGCAGCCAATCCCAGGGGGCCCCGCGGTATTTT
TRBD1	TRBJ1-2	TRBV20-1	many	CSARDPGGRYGYTF	TGCAGTGCTAGAGACCCAGGGGGCCGGTATGGCTACACCTTC
.	TRBJ1-2	TRBV20-1	.	CSARVTAIYGYTF	TGCAGTGCTAGAGTTACGGCCATCTATGGCTACACCTTC
.	TRBJ2-1	TRBV28	few	CASSRLTVLGNEQFF	TGTGCCAGCAGTCGTTTGACAGTTCTGGGGAATGAGCAGTTCTTC
.	TRBJ1-5	TRBV12-3/TRBV12-4	many	CASSRTEVSQPQHF	TGTGCCAGCAGCCGGACAGAGGTGAGCCAGCCCCAGCATTTT
.	TRBJ1-5	TRBV5-1	many	CASSPGVGGNQPQHF	TGCGCCAGCAGCCCGGGAGTGGGTGGCAATCAGCCCCAGCATTTT
TRBD2	TRBJ2-1	TRBV7-2	.	CASSLGGGSNEQFF	TGTGCCAGCAGCTTAGGAGGCGGGAGTAATGAGCAGTTCTTC
TRBD1	TRBJ2-1	TRBV7-9	few	CASSWGQGALIHNEQFF	TGTGCCAGCAGCTGGGGACAGGGGGCCCTTATACACAATGAGCAGTTCTTC
TRBD1	TRBJ1-5	TRBV28	few	CASRNLGQGYQPQHF	TGTGCCAGCAGAAACTTGGGACAGGGGTATCAGCCCCAGCATTTT
.	TRBJ2-1	TRBV3-1	.	CASSHRDRVGNEQFF	TGTGCCAGCAGCCACAGGGACCGGGTCGGGAATGAGCAGTTCTTC
.	TRBJ2-1	TRBV2	.	CASSDTKSSYNEQFF	TGTGCCAGCAGTGACACTAAGAGCTCCTACAATGAGCAGTTCTTC
.	TRBJ2-5	TRBV10-3	few	CAISESGEPKTQYF	TGTGCCATCAGTGAGTCCGGGGAACCCAAGACCCAGTACTTC
.	TRBJ1-2	TRBV7-9	many	CASSSWGARGYTF	TGTGCCAGCAGCTCGTGGGGGGCGCGGGGCTACACCTTC
TRBD1	TRBJ1-1	TRBV27	.	CASSFYPLDRDTEAFF	TGTGCCAGCAGTTTCTACCCTTTGGACAGGGACACTGAAGCTTTCTTT
.	TRBJ2-5	TRBV12-3/TRBV12-4	.	CASSSRIETQYF	TGTGCCAGCAGTTCCCGGATTGAGACCCAGTACTTC
.	TRBJ2-2	TRBV28	few	CASSLTSTGELFF	TGTGCCAGCAGCCTAACTAGCACCGGGGAGCTGTTTTTT
.	TRBJ1-6	TRBV7-8	many	CASSWAGGDSPLHF	TGTGCCAGCAGCTGGGCGGGGGGTGATTCACCCCTCCACTTT
TRBD2	TRBJ2-1	TRBV9	.	CASSPGGRNEQFF	TGTGCCAGCAGTCCCGGGGGGAGAAATGAGCAGTTCTTC
.	TRBJ1-2	TRBV2	.	CAARRANYGYTF	TGTGCCGCCCGGAGGGCTAACTATGGCTACACCTTC
.	TRBJ1-3	TRBV12-3/TRBV12-4	.	CAGAERGAGNTIYF	TGTGCCGGAGCCGAAAGGGGCGCCGGAAACACCATATATTTT
.	TRBJ2-7	TRBV7-2	.	CASSHTLLTHSSYEQYF	TGTGCCAGCAGCCACACACTCCTGACACATTCCTCCTACGAGCAGTACTTC
.	TRBJ1-1	TRBV6-5	few	CASSYPRDIRETEAFF	TGTGCCAGCAGTTACCCTCGGGACATAAGGGAGACTGAAGCTTTCTTT
TRBD1	TRBJ1-5	TRBV20-1	.	CSANRGGNQPQHF	TGCAGTGCTAACAGGGGGGGGAATCAGCCCCAGCATTTT
.	TRBJ2-7	TRBV5-1	many	CASSPGTLPTYEQYF	TGCGCCAGCAGCCCAGGGACTCTACCCACCTACGAGCAGTACTTC
.	TRBJ2-7	TRBV15	.	CATSRDRRDEQYF	TGTGCCACCAGCAGAGATAGGAGGGACGAGCAGTACTTC
TRBD1	TRBJ2-7	TRBV5-1	.	CASSFLQGADEQYF	TGCGCCAGCAGCTTCCTCCAGGGGGCCGACGAGCAGTACTTC
TRBD2	TRBJ2-1	TRBV27	.	CASSFSLAGGNEQFF	TGTGCCAGCAGTTTCAGCCTAGCGGGGGGGAATGAGCAGTTCTTC
.	TRBJ2-7	TRBV7-6	many	CASRQDPSSYEQYF	TGTGCCAGTCGACAGGACCCTTCTTCCTACGAGCAGTACTTC
.	TRBJ1-5	TRBV7-9	.	CASSLAPTPRGNQPQHF	TGTGCCAGCAGCTTAGCGCCGACCCCGAGGGGAAATCAGCCCCAGCATTTT
.	TRBJ2-5	TRBV7-6	.	CASSLGVSANQETQYF	TGTGCCAGCAGCTTAGGGGTGTCAGCAAATCAAGAGACCCAGTACTTC
.	TRBJ2-1	TRBV6-6	.	CASSYSASAYNEQFF	TGTGCCAGCAGTTACTCTGCTAGCGCTTACAATGAGCAGTTCTTC
.	TRBJ1-5	TRBV28	.	CASSPSGGHNQPQHF	TGTGCCAGCAGTCCCTCCGGGGGCCACAATCAGCCCCAGCATTTT
.	TRBJ2-5	TRBV5-4	.	CASSLGGSTNQETQYF	TGTGCCAGCAGCTTGGGGGGCAGCACGAACCAAGAGACCCAGTACTTC
TRBD2	TRBJ2-5	TRBV5-4	many	CASSRRGGETQYF	TGTGCCAGCAGCCGACGGGGGGGAGAGACCCAGTACTTC
.	TRBJ2-5	TRBV2	.	CASSREGTSQETQYF	TGTGCCAGCAGTAGGGAAGGGACAAGTCAAGAGACCCAGTACTTC
.	TRBJ1-1	TRBV3-1	.	CASSHGGSGFEAFF	TGTGCCAGCAGCCATGGAGGCTCCGGGTTCGAAGCTTTCTTT
.	TRBJ2-3	TRBV4-1	.	CASSPGNTDTQYF	TGCGCCAGCAGCCCAGGGAACACAGATACGCAGTATTTT
.	TRBJ1-3	TRBV10-3	few	CAIGGNSGNTIYF	TGTGCCATCGGGGGTAACTCTGGAAACACCATATATTTT
.	TRBJ2-6	TRBV27	.	CASSLARGSGANVLTF	TGTGCCAGCAGTCTCGCTCGGGGCTCTGGGGCCAACGTCCTGACTTTC
TRBD1	TRBJ2-7	TRBV14	.	CASSQVDRVEQYF	TGTGCCAGCAGCCAAGTGGACAGGGTCGAGCAGTACTTC
TRBD2	TRBJ2-7	TRBV20-1	few	CSALGARGRLAGAYEQYF	TGCAGTGCATTAGGGGCCAGGGGACGACTAGCGGGGGCCTACGAGCAGTACTTC
TRBD1	TRBJ2-7	TRBV5-1	.	CASTWTGGSYEQYF	TGCGCCAGCACCTGGACAGGGGGGTCCTACGAGCAGTACTTC
.	TRBJ2-3	TRBV29-1	.	CSVDRAGGITDTQYF	TGCAGCGTTGATAGAGCAGGGGGGATCACAGATACGCAGTATTTT